These 28 T cell receptor beta chains were sequenced from one sample in a study of CD8+CD57+ T cells in acquired aplastic anemia. The TCR beta profiling, which covered VDJ combination and CDR3 sequence, was carried out using genomic DNA as the template. TCRdb itself ran the reads through MiXCR, one entry per CDR3 protein. The data hold about 190,000 distinct CDR3 sequences, with 54% observed a single time. Sequencing used sorted CD4+, CD8+, or CD8+CD57+ T cells (not recorded which) from PBMCs. The source is a human donor in good health, serving as a control.

The chain carries TRBV2 and TRBJ2-7, with D possibly matching TRBD1 (5 bases). Germline-derived CDR1 and CDR2 are SNHLY and FYNNEI. The CDR3 runs 11 residues. Trimming removed 5 bases at V and 9 bases at J, with 11 bases between. The CDR3 loop reads CASSPGYRQYF. Here the CDR3 DNA reads TGTGCCAGCAGTCCAGGGTATCGGCAGTACTTC.

The V and J genes are TRBV9 and TRBJ2-3; tentatively, D is TRBD1 or TRBD2 (5 bases each). The CDR3 runs 12 residues. V lost 7 bases and J lost 4, with 10 bases in between. Germline V lookup: CDR1 SGDLS, CDR2 YYNGEE. CDR3 DNA sequence: TGTGCCAGCGGAAGAGGGGCAGATACGCAGTATTTT. It yields the protein CASGRGADTQYF.

This sequence joins TRBV12-3 or TRBV12-4 and TRBJ1-6; 7 positions match TRBD1. The length of the CDR3 is 16 residues. V trimming: 6 bases; J trimming: 7 bases; junction bases outside the gene matches: 12. As DNA, the CDR3 is TGTGCCAGCAGCTCAATTGCCGGGACAGCAAATTCACCCCTCCACTTT. It specifies CASSSIAGTANSPLHF.

The rearrangement joins TRBV19 to TRBJ1-4; possibly TRBD1 for D (6 bases). V lost 9 bases and J 4 bases, leaving 15 bases between the germline ends. Germline values: CDR1 LNHDA, CDR2 SQIVND (reference sequence). The CDR3 extends over 14 amino acids. CDR3 region: CASSGGPFNEKLFF. The CDR3, as DNA: TGTGCCAGCAGTGGGGGGCCGTTTAATGAAAAACTGTTTTTT.

With respect to this clonotype: This may be a read error: a much more frequent sequence differs by one nucleotide. The V call is TRBV20-1, the J call TRBJ1-1, with TRBD1 matching 8 bases. The CDR3 has 14 residues. Per the germline V gene, CDR1 is DFQATT and CDR2 is SNEGSKA (reference sequence). The junction had 7 bases not matched to a gene; V was cut back by 1 base and J by 6 bases. The CDR3 DNA reads TGCAGTGCTAGAGCGGACTCAGGGGGCGCTGAAGCTTTCTTT. Its translation: CSARADSGGAEAFF.

This clonotype was recorded many times. V usage is TRBV7-2 and J usage is TRBJ1-2, with D maybe TRBD1 (6 bases). The CDR3 runs to 14 residues. Germline V gives CDR1 SGHTA, CDR2 FQGNSA. V shed 5 bases and J shed 4 bases, with 14 bases lying between them. The CDR3 region is CASSAKQGFYGYTF. DNA of the CDR3: TGTGCCAGCAGCGCCAAACAGGGTTTCTATGGCTACACCTTC.

In its sample, this clonotype was seen a few times. The chain uses TRBV28 and TRBJ1-6; D is perhaps TRBD1 (5 bases). From germline, CDR1 is MDHEN and CDR2 SYDVKM. Trimming shortened V by 8 bases and J by 0 bases, and 17 bases separated the two germline ends. CDR3 length equals 17 residues. CDR3 in amino acids: CASRALTGSSYNSPLHF. CDR3 DNA sequence: TGTGCCAGCCGAGCACTTACAGGCAGCTCCTATAATTCACCCCTCCACTTT. The complete variable domain, with remaining parts taken from reference TRBV28 and TRBJ1-6, reads DVKVTQSSRYLVKRTGEKVFLECVQDMDHENMFWYRQDPGLGLRLIYFSYDVKMKEKGDIPEGYSVSREKKERFSLILESASTNQTSMYLCASRALTGSSYNSPLHFGNGTRLTVT.

As regards this clonotype: Its ends do not fully match the called genes, so a read error is possible. The J gene is TRBJ1-2, the V gene TRBV10-3, with TRBD1 matching over 7 bases. CDR1 ENHRY and CDR2 SYGVKD come from the germline V gene. This CDR3 spans 14 amino acids. The CDR3 DNA is TGTGCCATCAGCACCCCTTCCGGGACAGCAGGCTGCACCTTC. This gives the protein CAISTPSGTAGCTF.

This chain's CDR3 is CASRHSGTEAFF. Here the CDR3 DNA reads TGTGCCAGCAGGCACTCAGGGACAGAAGCTTTCTTT. This rearrangement joins TRBV7-8 to TRBJ1-1; tentative D call: TRBD1 (6 bases). Germline assignment: CDR1 SGHVS and CDR2 FQNEAQ. The CDR3 sequence is 12 residues long. Trimming removed 6 bases from V and 8 bases from J, with 13 bases in between. Full variable domain (outside the CDR3, taken from reference TRBV7-8 and TRBJ1-1): GAGVSQSPRYKVAKRGQDVALRCDPISGHVSLFWYQQALGQGPEFLTYFQNEAQLDKSGLPSDRFFAERPEGSVSTLKIQRTQQEDSAVYLCASRHSGTEAFFGQGTRLTVV.

The chain employs TRBV28 and TRBJ1-1; D is perhaps TRBD1 (5 bases). The CDR3 spans 15 residues. Germline V CDR1 and CDR2: MDHEN, SYDVKM. V dropped 2 bases and J dropped 0 bases, with 10 bases sitting between them. Here the CDR3 DNA reads TGTGCCAGCAGTTTAAGCGGCAGGGTGAACACTGAAGCTTTCTTT. Residues: CASSLSGRVNTEAFF.

This clonotype has just a few counts. This sequence joins TRBV4-3 and TRBJ2-3; TRBD2 aligns across 9 bases. The CDR3 spans 18 residues. V was clipped by 4 bases and J by 0 bases; unmatched bases: 11. Looked up from germline, CDR1 is LGHNA and CDR2 is YSLEER. The CDR3 DNA sequence: TGCGCCAGCAGCCTTACTGGCGGGGGGGCCGGAAGCACAGATACGCAGTATTTT. This encodes CASSLTGGGAGSTDTQYF.

On this clonotype itself: Its ends do not fully match the called genes, so a read error is possible. The chain uses TRBV14 and TRBJ1-4; 8 nucleotides line up with TRBD1. Germline V gives CDR1 SGHDN, CDR2 FVKESK. This CDR3 contains 16 residues. The CDR3 loop reads CTSFTETGAENEKLFF. CDR3 DNA sequence: TGTACCAGCTTTACCGAGACAGGGGCGGAAAATGAAAAACTGTTTTTT.

This chain joins TRBV10-3 and TRBJ1-5; D uncertain. The V gene lost 2 bases and the J gene lost 2 bases, with 10 bases spanning the gap. The germline gives CDR1 ENHRY, CDR2 SYGVKD. The CDR3 consists of 15 residues. CDR3 DNA sequence: TGTGCCATCAGTGAGGGCGGCGGTCGCAATCAGCCCCAGCATTTT. Amino acids: CAISEGGGRNQPQHF.

This clonotype was counted ten times or more. V usage is TRBV6-5 and J usage is TRBJ1-6, with 8 bases identical to TRBD1. The V and J ends lost 5 bases and 6 bases, in that order; junction bases with no gene match: 9. The germline CDR1 and CDR2 sequences are MNHEY and SVGAGI. The CDR3 runs to 16 residues. For the CDR3, the DNA is TGTGCCAGCAGTAGGACAGGGAGTAACTTTAATTCACCCCTCCACTTT. As protein: CASSRTGSNFNSPLHF.

V usage is TRBV2 and J usage is TRBJ1-2; TRBD1 matches at 8 bases. The germline V gene has CDR1 SNHLY and CDR2 FYNNEI. There are 14 residues in the CDR3. V shed 5 bases and J 7 bases; nucleotides not matched to a gene: 9. The CDR3 nucleotides are TGTGCCAGCAGTTACCGCAGGGGGCAGGTTGGCTACACCTTC. It encodes CASSYRRGQVGYTF.

This clonotype was detected many times. V usage is TRBV7-9 and J usage is TRBJ2-1, with 7 bases identical to TRBD1. With V trimmed by 5 bases and J by 12 bases, 19 bases remained unmatched. The CDR3 has 16 residues. Germline-derived CDR1 and CDR2 are SEHNR and FQNEAQ (reference sequence). CDR3 DNA sequence: TGTGCCAGCAGCCCTAATGGGACAGCAATGTTCGCGAGGCAGTTCTTC. The encoded protein is CASSPNGTAMFARQFF. Based on the CDR3 plus reference TRBV7-9 and TRBJ2-1, the full variable domain is DTGVSQNPRHKITKRGQNVTFRCDPISEHNRLYWYRQTLGQGPEFLTYFQNEAQLEKSRLLSDRFSAERPKGSFSTLEIQRTEQGDSAMYLCASSPNGTAMFARQFFGPGTRLTVL.

Only a few counts were recorded for this clonotype. The chain has TRBV7-2 and TRBJ2-3, with a tentative D call TRBD1 (6 bases). The germline V gene has CDR1 SGHTA and CDR2 FQGNSA. Trimming pared 4 bases from V and 2 bases from J, leaving 10 bases between. There are 14 residues in the CDR3. CDR3 in DNA: TGTGCCAGCAGCTCCGACAGGTTCACAGATACGCAGTATTTT. Protein: CASSSDRFTDTQYF.

This clonotype appeared many times. The chain uses TRBV12-3 or TRBV12-4 and TRBJ1-2, with D perhaps TRBD1 (5 bases). Trimming left V 5 bases short and J 6 bases short, with 16 bases between. CDR3 size: 14 residues. CDR3 amino acids: CASSLRDAGHGYTF. As DNA, the CDR3 is TGTGCCAGCAGTCTCCGGGACGCCGGACATGGCTACACCTTC.

The chain combines TRBV20-1 with TRBJ1-1; 7 nucleotides match TRBD1. This CDR3 comprises 15 residues. CDR1 and CDR2 (germline): DFQATT, SNEGSKA (reference sequence). The junction had 12 bases not matched to a gene; V was cut back by 7 bases and J by 1 base. CDR3 sequence reads: CSVETGSMRNTEAFF. CDR3 coding DNA: TGCAGTGTCGAGACAGGGTCTATGAGGAACACTGAAGCTTTCTTT.

The V and J genes are TRBV20-1 and TRBJ2-3, with 10 bases fitting TRBD1. J gave up 5 bases and V 3 bases, and 8 bases lay outside the gene matches. The CDR3 runs to 15 residues. The germline V gene encodes CDR1 DFQATT and CDR2 SNEGSKA (reference sequence). CDR3 bases: TGCAGTGCTAGCTTCCGGGACAGGGGTGGAGATACGCAGTATTTT. It codes for CSASFRDRGGDTQYF.

The chain employs TRBV15 and TRBJ2-7, with 7 bases that match TRBD1. The CDR3 extends over 17 amino acids. Trimming took 2 bases from V and 4 from J; bases not matched to a gene: 14. CDR1 is LNHNV, CDR2 YYDKDF, per germline (reference sequence). CDR3 in DNA: TGTGCCACCAGCAGAAACCGACAGGGCCACGCTCGATACGAGCAGTACTTC. Its translation: CATSRNRQGHARYEQYF.

This rearrangement joins TRBV19 to TRBJ1-2; TRBD1 is a possible D gene (6 bases). The CDR3 is made up of 12 amino acids. Germline assignment: CDR1 LNHDA and CDR2 SQIVND (reference sequence). Trimming pared 3 bases from V and 8 bases from J, leaving 10 bases between. CDR3 sequence: CASSITGLGYTF. In nucleotides, the CDR3 is TGTGCCAGTAGTATCACAGGGTTGGGCTACACCTTC.

Notes on this clonotype: The junction departs from germline at one end; a sequencing error may be responsible. The chain employs TRBV10-3 and TRBJ1-6; TRBD1 matches 7 bases. This CDR3 contains 14 residues. Germline lookup yields CDR1 ENHRY and CDR2 SYGVKD. CDR3 sequence reads: CASSLRQGTSPLHF. CDR3 nucleotides: TGTGCCAGCAGTTTGAGACAGGGTACTTCACCCCTCCACTTT.

This chain joins TRBV18 and TRBJ2-2, with 8 bases fitting TRBD1. V trimming: 2 bases; J trimming: 5 bases; junction bases outside the gene matches: 7. The CDR3 contains 16 residues. The germline V gene encodes CDR1 KGHSH and CDR2 LQKENI. The CDR3 nucleotides read TGTGCCAGCTCACCAGGGGACAGGCTCGTTACCGGGGAGCTGTTTTTT. It is translated as CASSPGDRLVTGELFF.

Worth noting for this clonotype: It is likely a read error, because the conserved phenylalanine at the end of the CDR3 is missing. The chain employs TRBV4-1 and TRBJ2-1; TRBD1 or TRBD2 may be the D gene (5 bases each). V was shortened by 0 bases and J by 2 bases, with 17 bases between the two germline ends. The germline gives CDR1 MGHRA, CDR2 YSYEKL. This CDR3 has 18 amino acids. The CDR3 spells CASSQETGPFGAYNEQFS. CDR3 bases: TGCGCCAGCAGCCAAGAAACGGGGCCTTTTGGGGCCTACAATGAGCAGTTCTCC.

This clonotype was seen more than once but under ten times. The chain employs TRBV2 and TRBJ1-1, with D tentatively TRBD1 (5 bases). Per germline, CDR1 SNHLY and CDR2 FYNNEI. Deletions cut 8 bases from V and 4 bases from J, with 11 bases between. The CDR3 totals 12 residues. CDR3 residues: CASLTGGTEAFF. The CDR3 region has the DNA TGTGCCAGCCTAACAGGAGGCACTGAAGCTTTCTTT.

This clonotype was counted a single time. V gene TRBV20-1 combines with J gene TRBJ2-7; tentatively, D is TRBD2 (6 bases). Germline V gives CDR1 DFQATT, CDR2 SNEGSKA (reference sequence). V was pared by 4 bases and J by 1 base, with 8 bases between. CDR3 size: 12 residues. This chain's CDR3 is CSATGLSYEQYF. The CDR3 DNA reads as TGCAGTGCTACGGGACTTTCCTACGAGCAGTACTTC.

Many counts were recorded for this clonotype. V gene TRBV6-2 or TRBV6-3 combines with J gene TRBJ2-1, with 7 bases matching TRBD1. CDR3 length: 15 residues. Germline V gene sequence: CDR1 MNHEY, CDR2 SVGEGT. The V gene end was trimmed by 2 bases and the J gene end by 9 bases; junction bases not matched to a gene: 10. CDR3: CASSYLGQARGEQFF. CDR3 DNA sequence: TGTGCCAGCAGTTACCTCGGACAGGCCCGAGGTGAGCAGTTCTTC.